This T cell receptor (beta chain) was recorded in a study of CD8+ T cells in alopecia areata. Investigators isolated RNA and reverse transcribed it into cDNA to act as the sequencing template. Clones were sequenced by immunoSEQ multiplex PCR, and TCRdb holds only the in-frame ones, with some missing. The sample lists 90,000 to 150,000 clones, around 64% occurring once. V lost 4 bases, J lost 5 bases, and 10 bases stayed unmatched. The CDR3 is 15 residues long. Germline V CDR1 and CDR2: LGHNA, YNFKEQ. The sample consisted of CD4+ T cells sorted from blood. The V and J genes are TRBV4-2 and TRBJ2-5; 7 nucleotides match TRBD1. The source is a human donor in good health. The CDR3: CASSPTDRAGETQYF. CDR3 bases: TGTGCCAGCAGCCCAACCGACAGGGCTGGGGAGACCCAGTACTTC.